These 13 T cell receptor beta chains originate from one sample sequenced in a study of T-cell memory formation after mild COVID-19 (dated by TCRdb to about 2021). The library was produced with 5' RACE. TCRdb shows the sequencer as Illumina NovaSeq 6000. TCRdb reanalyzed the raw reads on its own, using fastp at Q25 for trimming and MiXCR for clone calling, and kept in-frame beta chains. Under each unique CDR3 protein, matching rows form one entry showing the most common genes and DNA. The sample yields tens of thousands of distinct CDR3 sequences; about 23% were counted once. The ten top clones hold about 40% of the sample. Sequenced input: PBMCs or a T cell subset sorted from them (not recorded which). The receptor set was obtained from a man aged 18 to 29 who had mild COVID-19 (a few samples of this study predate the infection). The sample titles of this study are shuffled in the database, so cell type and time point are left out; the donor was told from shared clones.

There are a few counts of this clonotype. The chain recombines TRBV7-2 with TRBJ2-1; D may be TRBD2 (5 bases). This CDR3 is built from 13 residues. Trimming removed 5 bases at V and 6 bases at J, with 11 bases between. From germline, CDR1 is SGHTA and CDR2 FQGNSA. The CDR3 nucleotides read TGTGCCAGCAGCCTTACGGAGGTCAATGAGCAGTTCTTC. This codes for CASSLTEVNEQFF.

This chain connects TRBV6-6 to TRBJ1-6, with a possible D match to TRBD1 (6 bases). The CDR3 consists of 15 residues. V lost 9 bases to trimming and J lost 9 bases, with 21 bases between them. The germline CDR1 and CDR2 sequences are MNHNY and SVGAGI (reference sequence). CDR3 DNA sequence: TGTGCCAGTGCCGGGGGCCTCTGGTTCCGTTCACCCCTCCACTTT. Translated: CASAGGLWFRSPLHF.

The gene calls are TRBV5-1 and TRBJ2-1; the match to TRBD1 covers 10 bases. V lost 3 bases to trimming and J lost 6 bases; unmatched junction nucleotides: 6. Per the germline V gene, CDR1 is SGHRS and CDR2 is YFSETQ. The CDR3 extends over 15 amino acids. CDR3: CASSYFGTGVNEQFF. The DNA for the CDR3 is TGCGCCAGCAGCTATTTCGGGACAGGGGTCAATGAGCAGTTCTTC.

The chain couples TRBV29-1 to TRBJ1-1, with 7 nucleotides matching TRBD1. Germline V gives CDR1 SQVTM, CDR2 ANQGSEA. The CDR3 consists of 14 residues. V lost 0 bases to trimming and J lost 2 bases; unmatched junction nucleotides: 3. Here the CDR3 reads CSVEETGINTEAFF. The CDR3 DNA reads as TGCAGCGTTGAAGAGACAGGGATCAACACTGAAGCTTTCTTT.

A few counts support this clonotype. CDR3 nucleotides: TGTGCCAGCAGCCAGAGAAGGGGAACTGGAAACACCATATATTTT. Its protein product is CASSQRRGTGNTIYF. V is TRBV5-5 and J is TRBJ1-3; possibly TRBD1 for D (5 bases). V was trimmed by 4 bases and J by 2 bases, leaving 13 bases between them. This CDR3 region has 15 residues. CDR1 and CDR2 (germline): SGHKS, YYEKEE (reference sequence).

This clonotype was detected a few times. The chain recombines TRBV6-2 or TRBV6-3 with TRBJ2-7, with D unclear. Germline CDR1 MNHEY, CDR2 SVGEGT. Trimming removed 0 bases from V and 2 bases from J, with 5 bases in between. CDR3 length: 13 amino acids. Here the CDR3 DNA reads TGTGCCAGCAGTTACTCCGGACCCTACGAGCAGTACTTC. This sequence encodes CASSYSGPYEQYF.

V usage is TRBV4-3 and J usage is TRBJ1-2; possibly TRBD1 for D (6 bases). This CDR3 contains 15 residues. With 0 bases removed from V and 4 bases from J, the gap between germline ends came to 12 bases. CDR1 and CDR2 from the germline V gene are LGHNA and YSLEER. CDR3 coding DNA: TGCGCCAGCAGCCAAGATGCAGGGGTCCTCTATGGCTACACCTTC. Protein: CASSQDAGVLYGYTF.

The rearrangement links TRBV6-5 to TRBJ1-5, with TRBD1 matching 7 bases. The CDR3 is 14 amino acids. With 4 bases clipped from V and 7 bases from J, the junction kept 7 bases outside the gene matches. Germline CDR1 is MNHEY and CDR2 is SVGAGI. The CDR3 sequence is CASSSYRGGQPQHF. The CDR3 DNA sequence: TGTGCCAGCAGTTCCTACAGGGGCGGGCAGCCCCAGCATTTT.

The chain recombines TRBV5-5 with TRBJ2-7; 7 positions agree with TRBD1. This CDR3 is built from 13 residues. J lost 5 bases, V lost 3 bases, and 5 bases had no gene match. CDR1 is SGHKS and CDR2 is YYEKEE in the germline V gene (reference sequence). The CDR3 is CASSSTGLHEQYV. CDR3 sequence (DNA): TGTGCCAGCAGCTCGACAGGGCTCCACGAGCAGTACGTC.

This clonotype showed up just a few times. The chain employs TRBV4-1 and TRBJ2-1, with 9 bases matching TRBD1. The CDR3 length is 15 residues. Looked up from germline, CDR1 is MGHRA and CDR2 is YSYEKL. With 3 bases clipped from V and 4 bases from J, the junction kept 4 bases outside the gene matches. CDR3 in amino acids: CASSHRDRGYNEQFF. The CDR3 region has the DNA TGCGCCAGCAGCCACAGAGACAGGGGGTACAATGAGCAGTTCTTC.

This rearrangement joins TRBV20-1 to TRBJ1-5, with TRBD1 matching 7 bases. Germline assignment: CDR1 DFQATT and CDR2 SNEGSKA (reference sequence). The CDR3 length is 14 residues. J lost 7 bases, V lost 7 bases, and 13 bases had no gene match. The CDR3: CSVAIDREGQPQHF. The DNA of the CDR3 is TGCAGTGTTGCGATTGACAGGGAGGGCCAGCCCCAGCATTTT.

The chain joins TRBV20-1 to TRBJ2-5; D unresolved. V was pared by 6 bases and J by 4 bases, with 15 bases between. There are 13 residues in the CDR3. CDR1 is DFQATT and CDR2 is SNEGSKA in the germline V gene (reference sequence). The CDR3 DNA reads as TGCAGTGCCCATATAGAGGTGGGAGAGACCCAGTACTTC. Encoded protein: CSAHIEVGETQYF.

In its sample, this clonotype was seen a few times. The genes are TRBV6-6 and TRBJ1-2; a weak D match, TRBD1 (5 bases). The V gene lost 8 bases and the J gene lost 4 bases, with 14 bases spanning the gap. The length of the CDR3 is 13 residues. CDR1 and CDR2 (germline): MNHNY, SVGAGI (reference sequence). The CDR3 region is CASRGLLLYGYTF. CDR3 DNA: TGTGCCAGCCGGGGACTGCTCCTCTATGGCTACACCTTC.